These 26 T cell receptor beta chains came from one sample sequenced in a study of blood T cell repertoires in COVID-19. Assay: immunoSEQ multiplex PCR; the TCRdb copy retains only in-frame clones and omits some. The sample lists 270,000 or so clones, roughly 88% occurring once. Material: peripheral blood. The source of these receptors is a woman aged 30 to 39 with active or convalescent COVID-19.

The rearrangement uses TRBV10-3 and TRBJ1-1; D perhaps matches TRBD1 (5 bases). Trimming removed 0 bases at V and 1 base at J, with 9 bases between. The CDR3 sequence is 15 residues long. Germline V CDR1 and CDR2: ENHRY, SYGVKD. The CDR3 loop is CAISESGDRNTEAFF. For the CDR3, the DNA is TGTGCCATCAGTGAGTCTGGAGACAGGAACACTGAAGCTTTCTTT.

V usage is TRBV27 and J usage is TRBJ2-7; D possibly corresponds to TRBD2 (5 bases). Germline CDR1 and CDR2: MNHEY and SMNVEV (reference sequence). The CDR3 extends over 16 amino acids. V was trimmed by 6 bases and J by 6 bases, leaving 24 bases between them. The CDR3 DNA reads TGTGCCAGCAGCCACGGTGACCGCCGGGGTTCCGTCGAGCAGTACTTC. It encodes CASSHGDRRGSVEQYF.

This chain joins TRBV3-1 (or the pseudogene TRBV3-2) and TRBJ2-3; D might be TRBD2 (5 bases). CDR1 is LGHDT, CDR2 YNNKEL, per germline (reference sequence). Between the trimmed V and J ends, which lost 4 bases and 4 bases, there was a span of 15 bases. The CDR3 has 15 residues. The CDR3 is CASSPGIGSADTQYF. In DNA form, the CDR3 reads TGTGCCAGCAGCCCGGGAATCGGGTCGGCAGATACGCAGTATTTT.

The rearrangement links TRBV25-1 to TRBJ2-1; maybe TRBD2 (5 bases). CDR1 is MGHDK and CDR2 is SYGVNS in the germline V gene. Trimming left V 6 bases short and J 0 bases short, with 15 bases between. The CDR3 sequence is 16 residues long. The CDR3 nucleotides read TGTGCCAGCAGGGAGAGTCGTGGAGGCTCCTACAATGAGCAGTTCTTC. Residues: CASRESRGGSYNEQFF.

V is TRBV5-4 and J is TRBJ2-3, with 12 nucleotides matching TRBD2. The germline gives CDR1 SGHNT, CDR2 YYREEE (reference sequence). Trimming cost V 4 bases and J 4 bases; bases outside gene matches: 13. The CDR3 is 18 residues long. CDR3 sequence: CASSPSASGGAFADTQYF. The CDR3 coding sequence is TGTGCCAGCAGCCCGTCGGCTAGCGGGGGGGCATTCGCAGATACGCAGTATTTT.

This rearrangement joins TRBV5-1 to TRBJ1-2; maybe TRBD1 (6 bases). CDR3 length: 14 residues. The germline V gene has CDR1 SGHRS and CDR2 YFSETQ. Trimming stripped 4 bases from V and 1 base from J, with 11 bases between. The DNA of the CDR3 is TGCGCCAGCAGCCCGGGGGGCGTTAACTATGGCTACACCTTC. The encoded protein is CASSPGGVNYGYTF.

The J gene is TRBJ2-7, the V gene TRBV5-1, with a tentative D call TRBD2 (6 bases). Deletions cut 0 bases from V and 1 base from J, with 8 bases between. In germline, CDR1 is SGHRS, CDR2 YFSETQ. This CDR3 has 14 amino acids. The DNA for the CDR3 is TGCGCCAGCAGCTTGGGACGGGGGTCCTACGAGCAGTACTTC. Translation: CASSLGRGSYEQYF.

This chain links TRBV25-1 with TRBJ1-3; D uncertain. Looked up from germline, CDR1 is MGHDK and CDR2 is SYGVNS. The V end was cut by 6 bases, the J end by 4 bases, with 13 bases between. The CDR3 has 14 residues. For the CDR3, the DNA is TGTGCCAGCAGCGTGCCGGGGTTCGGAAACACCATATATTTT. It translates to CASSVPGFGNTIYF. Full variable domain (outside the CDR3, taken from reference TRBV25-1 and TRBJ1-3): EADIYQTPRYLVIGTGKKITLECSQTMGHDKMYWYQQDPGMELHLIHYSYGVNSTEKGDLSSESTVSRIRTEHFPLTLESARPSHTSQYLCASSVPGFGNTIYFGEGSWLTVV.

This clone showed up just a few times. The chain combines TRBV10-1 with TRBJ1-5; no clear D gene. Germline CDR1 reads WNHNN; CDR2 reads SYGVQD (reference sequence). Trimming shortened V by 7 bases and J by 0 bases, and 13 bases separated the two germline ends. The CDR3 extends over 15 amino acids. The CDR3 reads CASKICVYSNQPQHF. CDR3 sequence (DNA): TGCGCCAGCAAAATTTGTGTTTATAGCAATCAGCCCCAGCATTTT.

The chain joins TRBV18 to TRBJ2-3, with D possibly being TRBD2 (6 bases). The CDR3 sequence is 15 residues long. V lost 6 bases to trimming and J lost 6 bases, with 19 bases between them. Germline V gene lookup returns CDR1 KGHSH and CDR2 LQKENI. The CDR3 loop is CASSPLRGSRDTQYF. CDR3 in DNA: TGTGCCAGCTCCCCTCTCCGGGGGTCCAGGGATACGCAGTATTTT.

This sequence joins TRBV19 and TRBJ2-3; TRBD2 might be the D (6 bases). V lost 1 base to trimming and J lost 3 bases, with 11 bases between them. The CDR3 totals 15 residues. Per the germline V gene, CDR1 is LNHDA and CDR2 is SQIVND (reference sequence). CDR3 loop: CASSIAQGLTDTQYF. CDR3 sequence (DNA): TGTGCCAGTAGTATAGCCCAGGGACTTACAGATACGCAGTATTTT.

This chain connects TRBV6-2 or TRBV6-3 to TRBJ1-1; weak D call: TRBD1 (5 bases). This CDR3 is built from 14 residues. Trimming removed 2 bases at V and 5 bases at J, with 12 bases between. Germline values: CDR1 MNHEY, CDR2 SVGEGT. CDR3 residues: CASSYGGLGTEAFF. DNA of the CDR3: TGTGCCAGCAGTTACGGGGGGTTGGGGACTGAAGCTTTCTTT.

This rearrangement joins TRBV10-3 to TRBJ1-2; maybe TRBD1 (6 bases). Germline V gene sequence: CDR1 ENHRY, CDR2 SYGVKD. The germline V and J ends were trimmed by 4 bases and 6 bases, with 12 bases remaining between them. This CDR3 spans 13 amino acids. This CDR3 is CAISVTRQDGYTF. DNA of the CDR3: TGTGCCATCAGTGTCACTAGACAGGATGGCTACACCTTC.

DNA for the CDR3: TGTGCCAGCAGCTTAGGGGGGACAGGGCAAGGTGGCTACACCTTC. This codes for CASSLGGTGQGGYTF. The gene calls are TRBV7-8 and TRBJ1-2; TRBD1 matches at 9 bases. Germline V gene sequence: CDR1 SGHVS, CDR2 FQNEAQ. The CDR3 is made up of 15 amino acids. V lost 1 base and J lost 7; bases outside the gene matches: 7.

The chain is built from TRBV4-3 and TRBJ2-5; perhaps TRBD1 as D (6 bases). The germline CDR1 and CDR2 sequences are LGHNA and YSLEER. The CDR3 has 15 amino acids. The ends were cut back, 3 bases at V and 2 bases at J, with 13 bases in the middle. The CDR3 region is CASSQTTGAQETQYF. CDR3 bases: TGCGCCAGCAGCCAGACGACAGGAGCGCAAGAGACCCAGTACTTC.

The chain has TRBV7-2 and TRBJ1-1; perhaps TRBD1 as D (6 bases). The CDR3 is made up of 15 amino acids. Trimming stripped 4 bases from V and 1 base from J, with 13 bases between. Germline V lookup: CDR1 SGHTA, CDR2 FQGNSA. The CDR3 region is CASSSVGGRNTEAFF. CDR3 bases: TGTGCCAGCAGCTCTGTGGGGGGGCGGAACACTGAAGCTTTCTTT.

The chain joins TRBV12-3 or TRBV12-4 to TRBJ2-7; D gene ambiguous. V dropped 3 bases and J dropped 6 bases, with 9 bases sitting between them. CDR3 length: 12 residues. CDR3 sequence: CASSFEQAEQYF. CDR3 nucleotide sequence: TGTGCCAGCAGTTTTGAGCAAGCCGAGCAGTACTTC.

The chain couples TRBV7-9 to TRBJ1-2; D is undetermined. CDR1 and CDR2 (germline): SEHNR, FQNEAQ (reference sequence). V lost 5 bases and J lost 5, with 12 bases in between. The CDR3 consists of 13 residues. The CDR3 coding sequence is TGTGCCAGCAGCAAGGGAGTCGAGTATGGCTACACCTTC. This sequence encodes CASSKGVEYGYTF. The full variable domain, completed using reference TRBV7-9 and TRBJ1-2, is DTGVSQNPRHKITKRGQNVTFRCDPISEHNRLYWYRQTLGQGPEFLTYFQNEAQLEKSRLLSDRFSAERPKGSFSTLEIQRTEQGDSAMYLCASSKGVEYGYTFGSGTRLTVV.

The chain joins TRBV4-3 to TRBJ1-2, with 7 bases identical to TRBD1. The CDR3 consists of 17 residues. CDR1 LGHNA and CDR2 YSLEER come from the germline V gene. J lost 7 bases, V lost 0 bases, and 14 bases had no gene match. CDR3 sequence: CASSQERGDRESFGYTF. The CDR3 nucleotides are TGCGCCAGCAGCCAAGAAAGAGGAGACAGGGAATCTTTTGGCTACACCTTC.

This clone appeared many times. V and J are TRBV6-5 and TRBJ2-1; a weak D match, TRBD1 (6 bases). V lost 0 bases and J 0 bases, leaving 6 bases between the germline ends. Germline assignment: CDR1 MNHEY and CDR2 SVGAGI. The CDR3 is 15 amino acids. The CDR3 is CASSYSDSSYNEQFF. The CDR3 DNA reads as TGTGCCAGCAGTTACTCGGACAGCTCCTACAATGAGCAGTTCTTC.

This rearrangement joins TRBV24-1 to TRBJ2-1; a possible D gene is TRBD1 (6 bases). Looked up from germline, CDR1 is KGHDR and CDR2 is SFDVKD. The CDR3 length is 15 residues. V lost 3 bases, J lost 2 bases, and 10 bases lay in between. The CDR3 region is CATSDRYRAYNEQFF. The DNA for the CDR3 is TGTGCCACCAGTGATCGGTACAGGGCCTACAATGAGCAGTTCTTC.

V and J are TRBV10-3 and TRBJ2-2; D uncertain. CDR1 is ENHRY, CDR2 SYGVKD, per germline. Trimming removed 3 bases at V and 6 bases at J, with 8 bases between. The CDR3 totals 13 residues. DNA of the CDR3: TGTGCCATCAGTGATAACTCCCCCGGGGAGCTGTTTTTT. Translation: CAISDNSPGELFF.

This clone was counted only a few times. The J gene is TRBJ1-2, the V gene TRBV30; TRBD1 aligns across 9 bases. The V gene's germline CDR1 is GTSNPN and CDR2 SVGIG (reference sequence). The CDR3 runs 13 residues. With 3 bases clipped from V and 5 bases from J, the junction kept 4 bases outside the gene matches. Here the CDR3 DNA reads TGTGCCTGGAGGGGGACAGGGTCATATGGCTACACCTTC. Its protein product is CAWRGTGSYGYTF.

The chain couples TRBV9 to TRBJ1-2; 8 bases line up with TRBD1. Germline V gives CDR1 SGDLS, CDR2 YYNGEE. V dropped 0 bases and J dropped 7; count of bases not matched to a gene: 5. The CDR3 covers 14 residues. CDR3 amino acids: CASSVGDRGPGYTF. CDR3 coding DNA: TGTGCCAGCAGCGTAGGCGACAGGGGACCTGGCTACACCTTC.

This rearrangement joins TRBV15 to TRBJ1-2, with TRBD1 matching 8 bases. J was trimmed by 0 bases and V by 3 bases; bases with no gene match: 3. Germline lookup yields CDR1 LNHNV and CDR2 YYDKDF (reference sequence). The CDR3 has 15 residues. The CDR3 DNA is TGTGCCACCAGCAGGGACAGGGTGTCTAACTATGGCTACACCTTC. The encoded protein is CATSRDRVSNYGYTF.

DNA for the CDR3: TGTGCCAGCAGTTTCGAGACAGGGAGATATCAGCCCCAGCATTTT. It yields the protein CASSFETGRYQPQHF. The chain has TRBV28 and TRBJ1-5; 7 nucleotides agree with TRBD1. V gave up 3 bases and J gave up 5 bases; unmatched junction bases: 7. Per the germline V gene, CDR1 is MDHEN and CDR2 is SYDVKM. CDR3 length: 15 residues.